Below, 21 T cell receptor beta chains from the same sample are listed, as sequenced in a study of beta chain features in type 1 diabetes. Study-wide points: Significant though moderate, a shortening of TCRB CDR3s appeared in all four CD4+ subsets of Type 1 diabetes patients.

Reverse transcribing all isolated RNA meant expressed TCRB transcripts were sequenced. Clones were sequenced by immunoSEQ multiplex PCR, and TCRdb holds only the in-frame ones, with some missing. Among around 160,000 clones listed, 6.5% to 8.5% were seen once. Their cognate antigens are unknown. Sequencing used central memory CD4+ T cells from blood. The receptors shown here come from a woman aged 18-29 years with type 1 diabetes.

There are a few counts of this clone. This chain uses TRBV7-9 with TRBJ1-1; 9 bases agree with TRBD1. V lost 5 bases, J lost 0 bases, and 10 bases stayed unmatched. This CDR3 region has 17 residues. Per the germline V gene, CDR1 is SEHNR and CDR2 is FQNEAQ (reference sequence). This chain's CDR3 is CASSLGQGRNMNTEAFF. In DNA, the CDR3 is TGTGCCAGCAGCCTGGGACAGGGTCGAAATATGAACACTGAAGCTTTCTTT.

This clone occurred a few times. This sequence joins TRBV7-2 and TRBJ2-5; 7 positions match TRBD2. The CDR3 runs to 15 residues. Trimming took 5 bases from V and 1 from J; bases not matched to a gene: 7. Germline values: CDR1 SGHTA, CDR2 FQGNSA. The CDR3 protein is CASSDPSGPQETQYF. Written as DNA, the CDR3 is TGTGCCAGCAGCGACCCTAGCGGACCCCAAGAGACCCAGTACTTC.

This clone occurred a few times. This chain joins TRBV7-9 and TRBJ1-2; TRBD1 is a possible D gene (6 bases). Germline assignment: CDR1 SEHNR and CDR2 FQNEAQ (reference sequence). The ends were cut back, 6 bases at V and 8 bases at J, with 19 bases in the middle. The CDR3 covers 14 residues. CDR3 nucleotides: TGTGCCAGCAGTTTCACAGGGACAAGAGGCGGCTACACCTTC. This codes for CASSFTGTRGGYTF.

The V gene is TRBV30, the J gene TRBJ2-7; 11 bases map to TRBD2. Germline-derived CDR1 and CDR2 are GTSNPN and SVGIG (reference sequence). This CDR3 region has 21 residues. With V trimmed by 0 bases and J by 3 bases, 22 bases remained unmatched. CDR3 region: CAWSVQAAFTLAGGNIYEQYF. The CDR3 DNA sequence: TGTGCCTGGAGTGTACAGGCAGCTTTTACCCTAGCGGGAGGAAATATCTACGAGCAGTACTTC. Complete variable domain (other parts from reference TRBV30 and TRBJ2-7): SQTIHQWPATLVQPVGSPLSLECTVEGTSNPNLYWYRQAAGRGLQLLFYSVGIGQISSEVPQNLSASRPQDRQFILSSKKLLLSDSGFYLCAWSVQAAFTLAGGNIYEQYFGPGTRLTVT.

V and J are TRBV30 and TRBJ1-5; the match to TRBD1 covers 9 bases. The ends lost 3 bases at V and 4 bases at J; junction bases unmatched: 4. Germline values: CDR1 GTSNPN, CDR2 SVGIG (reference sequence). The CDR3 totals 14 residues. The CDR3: CAWRGTGFNQPQHF. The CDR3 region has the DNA TGTGCCTGGAGGGGGACAGGGTTTAATCAGCCCCAGCATTTT.

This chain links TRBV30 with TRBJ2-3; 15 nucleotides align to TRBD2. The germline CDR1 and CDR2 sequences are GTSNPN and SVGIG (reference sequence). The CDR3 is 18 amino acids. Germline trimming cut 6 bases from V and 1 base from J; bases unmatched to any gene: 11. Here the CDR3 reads CACPQGLAGGRGTDTQYF. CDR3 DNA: TGTGCCTGCCCCCAGGGACTAGCGGGAGGTCGGGGCACAGATACGCAGTATTTT.

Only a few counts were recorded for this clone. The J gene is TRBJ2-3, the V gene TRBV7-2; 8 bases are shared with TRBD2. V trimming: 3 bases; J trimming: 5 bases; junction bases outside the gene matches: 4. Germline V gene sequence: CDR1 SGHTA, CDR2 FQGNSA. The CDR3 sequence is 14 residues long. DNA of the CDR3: TGTGCCAGCAGCTTTAGCGGGGCGGGAGATACGCAGTATTTT. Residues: CASSFSGAGDTQYF.

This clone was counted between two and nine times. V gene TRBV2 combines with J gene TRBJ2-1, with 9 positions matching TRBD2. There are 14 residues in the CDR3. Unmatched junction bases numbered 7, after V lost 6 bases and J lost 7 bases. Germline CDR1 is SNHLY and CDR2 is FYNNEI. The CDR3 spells CASRGGRAVNEQFF. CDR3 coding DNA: TGTGCCAGCAGGGGCGGGAGGGCCGTAAATGAGCAGTTCTTC.

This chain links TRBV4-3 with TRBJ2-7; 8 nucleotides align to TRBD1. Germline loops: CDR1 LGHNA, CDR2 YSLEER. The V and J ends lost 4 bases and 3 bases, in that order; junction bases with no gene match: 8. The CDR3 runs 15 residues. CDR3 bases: TGCGCCAGCAGCCGCCAGGGGGCTTCAGACTACGAGCAGTACTTC. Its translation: CASSRQGASDYEQYF.

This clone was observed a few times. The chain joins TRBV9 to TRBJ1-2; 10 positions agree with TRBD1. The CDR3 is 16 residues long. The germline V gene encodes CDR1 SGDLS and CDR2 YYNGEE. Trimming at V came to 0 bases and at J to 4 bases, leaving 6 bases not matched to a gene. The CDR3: CASSVGGTGASYGYTF. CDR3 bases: TGTGCCAGCAGCGTAGGTGGGACAGGGGCCAGCTATGGCTACACCTTC.

The chain's CDR3 is CASSQGDRGLAFF. CDR3 in DNA: TGCGCCAGCAGCCAAGGGGACAGGGGGCTGGCTTTCTTT. The gene calls are TRBV5-1 and TRBJ1-1; 12 bases agree with TRBD1. V trimming: 4 bases; J trimming: 11 bases; junction bases outside the gene matches: 6. Germline V gene sequence: CDR1 SGHRS, CDR2 YFSETQ. The CDR3 consists of 13 residues.

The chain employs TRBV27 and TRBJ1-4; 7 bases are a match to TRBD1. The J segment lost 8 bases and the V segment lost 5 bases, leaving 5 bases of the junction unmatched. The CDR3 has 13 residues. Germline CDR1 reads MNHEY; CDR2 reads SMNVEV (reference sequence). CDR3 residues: CASSGTVWEKLFF. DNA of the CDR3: TGTGCCAGCAGTGGGACAGTTTGGGAAAAACTGTTTTTT.

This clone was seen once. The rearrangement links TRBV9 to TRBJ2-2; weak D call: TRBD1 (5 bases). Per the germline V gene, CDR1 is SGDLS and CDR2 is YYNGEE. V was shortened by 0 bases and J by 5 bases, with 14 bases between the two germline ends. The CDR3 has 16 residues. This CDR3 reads CASSVDRPLGTGELFF. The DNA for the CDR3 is TGTGCCAGCAGCGTAGACAGGCCCCTAGGAACCGGGGAGCTGTTTTTT.

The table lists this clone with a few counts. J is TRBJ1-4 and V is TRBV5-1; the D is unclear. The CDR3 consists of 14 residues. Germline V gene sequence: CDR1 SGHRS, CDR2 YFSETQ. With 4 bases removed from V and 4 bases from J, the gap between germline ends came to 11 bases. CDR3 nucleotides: TGCGCCAGCAGCCGACAAGCGGATAATGAAAAACTGTTTTTT. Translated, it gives CASSRQADNEKLFF.

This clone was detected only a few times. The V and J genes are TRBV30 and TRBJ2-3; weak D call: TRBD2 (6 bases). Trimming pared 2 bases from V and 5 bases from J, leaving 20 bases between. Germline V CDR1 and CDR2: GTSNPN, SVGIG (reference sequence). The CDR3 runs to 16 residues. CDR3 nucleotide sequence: TGTGCCTGGAGTCCCGGTGGGCGGGATTTGGTAGATACGCAGTATTTT. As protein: CAWSPGGRDLVDTQYF.

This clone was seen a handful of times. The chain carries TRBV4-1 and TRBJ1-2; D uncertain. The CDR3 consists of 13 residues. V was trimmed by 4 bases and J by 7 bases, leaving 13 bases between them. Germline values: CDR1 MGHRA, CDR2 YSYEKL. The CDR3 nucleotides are TGCGCCAGCAGCCGCCTCGGGGTCGGTGGCTACACCTTC. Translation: CASSRLGVGGYTF.

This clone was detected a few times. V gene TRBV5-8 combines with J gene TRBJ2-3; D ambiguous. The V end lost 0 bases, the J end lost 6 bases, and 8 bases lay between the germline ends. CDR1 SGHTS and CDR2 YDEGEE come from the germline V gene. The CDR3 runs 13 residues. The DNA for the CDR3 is TGTGCCAGCAGCTTGGGTTTCGGGGATACGCAGTATTTT. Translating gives CASSLGFGDTQYF.

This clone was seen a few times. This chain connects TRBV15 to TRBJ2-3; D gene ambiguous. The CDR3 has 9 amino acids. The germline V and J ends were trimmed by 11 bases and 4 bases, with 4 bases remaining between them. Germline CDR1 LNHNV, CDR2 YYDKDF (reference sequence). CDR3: CASSDTQYF. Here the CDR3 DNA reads TGTGCCTCCTCAGATACGCAGTATTTT.

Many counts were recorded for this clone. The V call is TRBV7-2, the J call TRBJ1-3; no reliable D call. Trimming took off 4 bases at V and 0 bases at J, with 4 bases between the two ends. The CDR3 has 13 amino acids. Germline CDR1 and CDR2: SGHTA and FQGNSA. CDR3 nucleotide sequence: TGTGCCAGCAGCTACAGCTCTGGAAACACCATATATTTT. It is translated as CASSYSSGNTIYF.

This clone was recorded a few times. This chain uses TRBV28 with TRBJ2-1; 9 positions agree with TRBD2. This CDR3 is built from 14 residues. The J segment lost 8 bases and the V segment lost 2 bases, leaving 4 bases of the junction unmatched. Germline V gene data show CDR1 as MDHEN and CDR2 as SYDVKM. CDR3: CASSLPAGGDEQFF. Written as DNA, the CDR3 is TGTGCCAGCAGTTTACCAGCGGGAGGCGATGAGCAGTTCTTC.

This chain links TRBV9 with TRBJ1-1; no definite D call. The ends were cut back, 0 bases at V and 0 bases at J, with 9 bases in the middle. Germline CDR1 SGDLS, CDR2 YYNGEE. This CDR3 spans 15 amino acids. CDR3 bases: TGTGCCAGCAGCGTAGTAGCGGGCATGAACACTGAAGCTTTCTTT. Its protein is CASSVVAGMNTEAFF.